This entry features one TCR beta chain sequence. Its antigen is still unknown. No base quality values were provided; no much bigger clone lies one nucleotide off. TCRbeta CDR3 regions were amplified from genomic DNA using the immunoSEQ Assay, a bias-controlled multiplex PCR. Per the original workflow: Nucleated cell counts per sample were estimated from amplification of reference gene primers within the assay. To quantify the absolute abundance of each unique TCRbeta CDR3 rearrangement, sequence reads were collapsed and filtered. Productive Simpson clonality was computed per sample as the square root of Simpson's diversity index over productive rearrangements. The source is immuneACCESS, and TCRdb retained only in-frame sequences with V and J called. Part of the clones is not carried over; for the studies checked, unresolved V genes explain less than half of this, and the remainder is unexplained. That table furnishes V, J and clone size, whereas the DNA furnished D and trimming. This sample has around 170,000 clones in its table, and roughly 83% of those were observed once. The biggest ten clones account for 2.5% to 3.5% of the sample.

V is cut by 3 bases and J by 6 bases, and the space between the germline ends is 12 bases. The cysteine opens and the phenylalanine closes a CDR3 of 13 amino acids. Only CDR3 DNA remains: 39 bases, in frame from the first base. The germline V gene sets CDR1 to SGHRS and CDR2 to YFSETQ. The record originates from a study of blood T cell repertoires in COVID-19 (dated by TCRdb to 2020 to 2021). Background on the whole study: Samples from collaborators originated in the United States, Italy and Spain and spanned both the acute and convalescent phases of COVID-19. The prospective study material was composed of cDNA or gDNA derived from T cells, B-cell-depleted T cells, or PBMCs. The dataset comprised deeply sampled blood TCRbeta repertoires from subjects exposed to, actively infected with, or recovered from COVID-19. The repertoires were released in a freely available public database intended as a resource for research on the immune response to SARS-CoV-2. The samples were drawn from two sources: the first 160 participants of the ongoing ImmuneRACE study, and over 950 subjects contributed by 6 global collaborators. Nearly every sample came with metadata listing a de-identified subject ID, COVID-19 status, age in years and sex. Where HLA class I and class II types were available, the types were taken from metadata supplied by the sample provider, not from assay-based typing.

Each collaborating institution followed its own protocols to collect whole blood in K2EDTA tubes. For TCRbeta analysis, collaborators shipped samples in one of three forms: frozen whole blood, isolated PBMCs, or DNA extracted from either of those sample types. The study at large found these results: The amount of clinical and demographic metadata varied by source and participant and was provided uncurated.

The rearranged segments are TRBV5-1 and TRBJ1-1, and TRBD1 may be the D gene, going by 5 matching bases. This receptor was taken from a woman aged 55-75 years with acute or convalescent COVID-19. The sample comprised peripheral blood. Read as DNA, the sequence is TGCGCCAGCAGCTACCCCGCGACAGCTGAAGCTTTCTTT. This is translated as CASSYPATAEAFF.